This TCR beta chain stems from a study of CD4 T cells in relation to SARS-CoV-2 and coronaviruses. The CDR3 runs to 15 residues. Germline V gene sequence: CDR1 LGHDT, CDR2 YNNKEL (reference sequence). Trimming stripped 1 base from V and 4 bases from J, with 11 bases between. General study findings and limits: Pre-pandemic and post-infection samples never came from the same donor.

Uncultured naive and memory CD4+ T cells supplied DNA for deep TCR-beta sequencing. Sequencing used immunoSEQ multiplex PCR; TCRdb keeps in-frame clones, though not all of them. Of tens of thousands of clones listed, 80% to 90% are singletons. Before the COVID-19 pandemic, during about 2010-2018, CD4+ T cells were taken from unexposed donors. Comments on this clone: What it binds is not known.

This sequence originates from a human donor in good health. Source material: memory CD4+ T cells from PBMCs. The V call is TRBV3-1 (or the pseudogene TRBV3-2), the J call TRBJ1-5; D remains ambiguous. CDR3 in DNA: TGTGCCAGCAGCCAAGCTTCTCAAGGGAATCAGCCCCAGCATTTT. Translating gives CASSQASQGNQPQHF.